Each of the 21 T cell receptor beta chains below was sequenced from the same sample in a study of cytomegalovirus exposure and HLA in healthy donors. PCR primers comprised 60 Vbeta and 13 Jbeta primers. Method: immunoSEQ multiplex PCR; TCRdb's copy keeps in-frame clones and lacks some. This sample yields around 100,000 clones, of which 65% to 85% are seen a single time; roughly 2.6% belongs to the top ten. Sequencing used PBMCs. These receptors came from a woman between 18 and 29 years old in good health and CMV-seronegative.

V is TRBV7-8 and J is TRBJ1-1; tentative D call: TRBD1 (5 bases). Germline CDR1 reads SGHVS; CDR2 reads FQNEAQ. The CDR3 length is 13 residues. Deletions cut 6 bases from V and 1 base from J, with 9 bases between. The CDR3 reads CASRKQGNTEAFF. For the CDR3, the DNA is TGTGCCAGCAGAAAGCAGGGGAACACTGAAGCTTTCTTT.

Of note for this clone: Other DNA variants within this sample encode the same CDR3. The chain combines TRBV14 with TRBJ1-1; D is uncertain. CDR1 and CDR2 from the germline V gene are SGHDN and FVKESK. CDR3 size: 14 residues. The ends were cut back, 1 base at V and 0 bases at J, with 6 bases in the middle. The CDR3: CASSQAGMNTEAFF. CDR3 coding DNA: TGTGCCAGCAGCCAAGCGGGGATGAACACTGAAGCTTTCTTT.

V and J are TRBV28 and TRBJ2-2; 14 bases line up with TRBD2. Germline V gives CDR1 MDHEN, CDR2 SYDVKM. The CDR3 sequence is 17 residues long. V dropped 6 bases and J dropped 7; count of bases not matched to a gene: 10. The chain's CDR3 is CASRTGGLAGVGGELFF. The CDR3, as DNA: TGTGCCAGCAGGACGGGGGGACTAGCGGGAGTAGGCGGGGAGCTGTTTTTT.

Only one count was recorded for this clone. The V call is TRBV7-2, the J call TRBJ2-1, with D hard to call. Trimming cost V 5 bases and J 13 bases, with 18 bases left between them. The CDR3 is 13 residues long. Germline V CDR1 and CDR2: SGHTA, FQGNSA. This CDR3 reads CASSPRRGEFQFF. CDR3 coding DNA: TGTGCCAGCAGCCCGAGGAGAGGTGAGTTTCAGTTCTTC.

The J gene is TRBJ1-4, the V gene TRBV7-2, with TRBD1 matching over 9 bases. The V gene's germline CDR1 is SGHTA and CDR2 FQGNSA. The CDR3 spans 14 residues. V shed 5 bases and J 6 bases; nucleotides not matched to a gene: 4. CDR3: CASSTDRGHEKLFF. The CDR3 nucleotides are TGTGCCAGCAGCACGGACAGGGGCCATGAAAAACTGTTTTTT.

The gene calls are TRBV19 and TRBJ2-4; D unclear. Germline V gives CDR1 LNHDA, CDR2 SQIVND (reference sequence). This CDR3 is built from 14 residues. V shed 5 bases and J shed 6 bases, with 14 bases lying between them. The DNA of the CDR3 is TGTGCCAGTAGTGATGAAAGCCACCTAAACATTCAGTACTTC. As protein: CASSDESHLNIQYF.

This clone has only one observation. This sequence joins TRBV7-8 and TRBJ2-7; D is unclear. Germline V gene lookup returns CDR1 SGHVS and CDR2 FQNEAQ. This CDR3 has 13 residues. Trimming took off 2 bases at V and 1 base at J, with 6 bases between the two ends. CDR3 nucleotides: TGTGCCAGCAGCTTATCCGTTTCCTACGAGCAGTACTTC. Its translation: CASSLSVSYEQYF.

A word on this clone: This sample also contains other DNA sequences that code for the same CDR3. The chain employs TRBV28 and TRBJ2-3; 13 bases map to TRBD2. The CDR3 is 16 amino acids. V gave up 6 bases and J gave up 5 bases; unmatched junction bases: 8. Per germline, CDR1 MDHEN and CDR2 SYDVKM. CDR3 in amino acids: CASSPGLAGVGDTQYF. The CDR3 DNA reads TGTGCCAGCAGCCCCGGACTAGCGGGAGTCGGAGATACGCAGTATTTT.

V usage is TRBV5-6 and J usage is TRBJ1-1; possible D gene TRBD1, 6 bases. The CDR3 spans 16 residues. The ends were cut back, 3 bases at V and 5 bases at J, with 20 bases in the middle. CDR1 and CDR2 (germline): SGHDT, YYEEEE. The DNA of the CDR3 is TGTGCCAGCAGCTCCGACAGGCGCCCCCGAAGGACTGAAGCTTTCTTT. It specifies CASSSDRRPRRTEAFF.

This clone was seen once. J is TRBJ2-3 and V is TRBV9; D gene uncertain. CDR1 and CDR2 (germline): SGDLS, YYNGEE. V lost 0 bases, J lost 6 bases, and 11 bases lay in between. CDR3 length equals 14 residues. The CDR3 is CASSVGDPWDTQYF. The CDR3, as DNA: TGTGCCAGCAGCGTAGGAGATCCTTGGGATACGCAGTATTTT.

CDR3 sequence (DNA): TGTGCCAGTAGTACCAGGGCCGCCGGTGGCTACACCTTC. Translation: CASSTRAAGGYTF. J is TRBJ1-2 and V is TRBV19; D might be TRBD1 (5 bases). The CDR3 covers 13 residues. Germline V gives CDR1 LNHDA, CDR2 SQIVND (reference sequence). Trimming cost V 4 bases and J 7 bases, with 13 bases left between them.

Written as DNA, the CDR3 is TGCGCCAGCAGCCTTATCCGCCAAGAGACCCAGTACTTC. It specifies CASSLIRQETQYF. This chain joins TRBV4-3 and TRBJ2-5; D ambiguous. CDR3 length equals 13 residues. V lost 4 bases and J lost 1, with 7 bases in between. CDR1 and CDR2 (germline): LGHNA, YSLEER.

The chain recombines TRBV7-7 with TRBJ1-1; the D is unclear. Deletions cut 4 bases from V and 1 base from J, with 16 bases between. CDR1 is SSHAT, CDR2 FNYEAQ, per germline (reference sequence). This CDR3 is built from 16 residues. As DNA, the CDR3 is TGTGCCAGCAGCTCCTGGTTGGGCAATCGGAACACTGAAGCTTTCTTT. This translates into CASSSWLGNRNTEAFF. The whole variable domain, filled in from reference TRBV7-7 and TRBJ1-1, reads GAGVSQSPRYKVTKRGQDVTLRCDPISSHATLYWYQQALGQGPEFLTYFNYEAQPDKSGLPSDRFSAERPEGSISTLTIQRTEQRDSAMYRCASSSWLGNRNTEAFFGQGTRLTVV.

The genes are TRBV6-1 and TRBJ2-5, with a tentative D call TRBD2 (6 bases). CDR1 and CDR2 (germline): MNHNS, SASEGT. Trimming removed 3 bases from V and 8 bases from J, with 16 bases in between. The CDR3 contains 14 residues. The CDR3 nucleotides are TGTGCCAGCAGTGAGGAGGGAAGAGTGGGAACCCAGTACTTC. It specifies CASSEEGRVGTQYF.

The chain recombines TRBV2 with TRBJ2-1; 7 nucleotides align to TRBD1. In germline, CDR1 is SNHLY, CDR2 FYNNEI. The CDR3 contains 12 residues. With 9 bases clipped from V and 8 bases from J, the junction kept 7 bases outside the gene matches. The CDR3 sequence is CARTTGFHEQFF. CDR3 in DNA: TGTGCCAGAACGACAGGGTTCCATGAGCAGTTCTTC.

The table lists this clone with a count of one. The chain uses TRBV7-9 and TRBJ1-1; 7 nucleotides match TRBD1. CDR1 and CDR2 (germline): SEHNR, FQNEAQ (reference sequence). The CDR3 is 14 residues long. With V trimmed by 5 bases and J by 6 bases, 9 bases remained unmatched. CDR3 nucleotide sequence: TGTGCCAGCAGCCAAAAAGGGGGCACGGCTGAAGCTTTCTTT. Protein product: CASSQKGGTAEAFF.

The V and J genes are TRBV28 and TRBJ1-4; a possible D gene is TRBD1 (6 bases). This CDR3 contains 13 residues. Germline V gene data show CDR1 as MDHEN and CDR2 as SYDVKM. V lost 3 bases and J 8 bases, leaving 10 bases between the germline ends. The DNA for the CDR3 is TGTGCCAGCAGTTTCAGGGGTGGGGAAAAACTGTTTTTT. Translation gives CASSFRGGEKLFF. The full variable domain, its missing parts supplied by reference TRBV28 and TRBJ1-4, is DVKVTQSSRYLVKRTGEKVFLECVQDMDHENMFWYRQDPGLGLRLIYFSYDVKMKEKGDIPEGYSVSREKKERFSLILESASTNQTSMYLCASSFRGGEKLFFGSGTQLSVL.

This clone appeared once. This chain joins TRBV28 and TRBJ1-5, with D possibly matching TRBD1 (6 bases). Trimming removed 5 bases from V and 4 bases from J, with 15 bases in between. There are 15 residues in the CDR3. Germline-derived CDR1 and CDR2 are MDHEN and SYDVKM. CDR3 amino acids: CASSPDPRGNQPQHF. CDR3 sequence (DNA): TGTGCCAGCAGTCCTGACCCCAGGGGTAATCAGCCCCAGCATTTT.

The J gene is TRBJ2-1, the V gene TRBV4-3; D not resolved. Germline V CDR1 and CDR2: LGHNA, YSLEER. The CDR3 is made up of 17 amino acids. Deletions cut 2 bases from V and 0 bases from J, with 14 bases between. The CDR3 loop reads CASSQRHRVGSYNEQFF. The CDR3 DNA is TGCGCCAGCAGCCAAAGGCATCGGGTGGGCTCCTACAATGAGCAGTTCTTC.

In this sample, this clone turned up a few times. This chain connects TRBV4-2 to TRBJ1-1; a weak D match, TRBD1 (5 bases). V was shortened by 4 bases and J by 2 bases, with 17 bases between the two germline ends. The CDR3 is 16 residues long. The germline V gene encodes CDR1 LGHNA and CDR2 YNFKEQ. The CDR3: CASSPNHGTINTEAFF. The DNA of the CDR3 is TGTGCCAGCAGCCCAAACCACGGGACTATAAACACTGAAGCTTTCTTT.

This clone was observed a handful of times. V gene TRBV9 combines with J gene TRBJ2-2; 14 bases map to TRBD2. In germline, CDR1 is SGDLS, CDR2 YYNGEE. The V and J ends lost 4 bases and 3 bases, in that order; junction bases with no gene match: 14. This CDR3 spans 20 amino acids. CDR3 in amino acids: CASSRRPTSGGAVYTGELFF. Here the CDR3 DNA reads TGTGCCAGCAGCAGACGACCGACTAGCGGGGGGGCGGTCTACACCGGGGAGCTGTTTTTT.